This paragraph reports one T cell receptor (beta chain). Its antigen is undetermined. This sample stems from a study of cytomegalovirus exposure and HLA in healthy donors. The study's findings and limits: Researchers counted around 150 TCR beta chains as cytomegalovirus-associated. The finding came from a later analysis; first-cohort TCR clusters tended to co-occur in the 120 or so validation repertoires.

Using immunoSEQ multiplex PCR, the repertoire was profiled, and TCRdb retains in-frame clones only, with some absent. The data hold 200,000 to 250,000 clones, with about nine tenths observed a single time. CDR1 and CDR2 (germline): MDHEN, SYDVKM. The length of the CDR3 is 16 residues. J was trimmed by 5 bases and V by 7 bases; bases with no gene match: 16. The clonotype comes from a woman aged 18 to 35 in good health and CMV-seropositive. The rearrangement uses TRBV28 and TRBJ2-5; 7 bases agree with TRBD2. The sequenced sample was PBMCs. The CDR3 reads CASTPPAGGSKETQYF. CDR3 in DNA: TGTGCCAGCACCCCCCCGGCCGGCGGGAGTAAGGAGACCCAGTACTTC.